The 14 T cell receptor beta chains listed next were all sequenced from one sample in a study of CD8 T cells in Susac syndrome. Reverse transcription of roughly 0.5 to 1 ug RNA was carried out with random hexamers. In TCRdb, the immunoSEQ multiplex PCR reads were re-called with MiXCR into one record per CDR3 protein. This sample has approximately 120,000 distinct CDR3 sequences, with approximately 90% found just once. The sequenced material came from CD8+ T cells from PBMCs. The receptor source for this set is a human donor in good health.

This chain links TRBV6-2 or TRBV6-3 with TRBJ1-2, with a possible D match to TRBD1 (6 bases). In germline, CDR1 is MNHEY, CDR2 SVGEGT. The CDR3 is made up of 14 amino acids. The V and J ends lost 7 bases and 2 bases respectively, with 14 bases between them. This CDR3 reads CASTLGQKNYGYTF. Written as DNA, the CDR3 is TGTGCCAGCACCCTCGGACAGAAGAACTATGGCTACACCTTC.

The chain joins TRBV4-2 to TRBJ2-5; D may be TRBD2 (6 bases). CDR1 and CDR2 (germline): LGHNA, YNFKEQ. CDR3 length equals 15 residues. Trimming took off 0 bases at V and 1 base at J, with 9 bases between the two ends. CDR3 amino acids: CASSQDGDSQETQYF. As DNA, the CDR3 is TGTGCCAGCAGCCAAGATGGGGACTCCCAAGAGACCCAGTACTTC.

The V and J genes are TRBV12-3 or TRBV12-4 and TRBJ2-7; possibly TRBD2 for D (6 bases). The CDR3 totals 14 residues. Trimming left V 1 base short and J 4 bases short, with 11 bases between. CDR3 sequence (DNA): TGTGCCAGCAGTTTAGACGGGAGCGGATACGAGCAGTACTTC. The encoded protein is CASSLDGSGYEQYF.

The CDR3 protein is CASSQESAGANVLTF. DNA of the CDR3: TGCGCCAGCAGCCAAGAGTCAGCTGGGGCCAACGTCCTGACTTTC. The chain employs TRBV4-3 and TRBJ2-6; D remains unclear. V gave up 0 bases and J gave up 2 bases, with 5 bases separating them. This CDR3 has 15 amino acids. Germline V gene lookup returns CDR1 LGHNA and CDR2 YSLEER.

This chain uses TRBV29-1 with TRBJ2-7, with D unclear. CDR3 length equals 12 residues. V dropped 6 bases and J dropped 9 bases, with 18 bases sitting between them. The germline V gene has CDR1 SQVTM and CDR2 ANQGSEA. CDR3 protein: CSVGQVGFGQYF. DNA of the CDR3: TGCAGCGTCGGCCAGGTGGGCTTTGGGCAGTACTTC.

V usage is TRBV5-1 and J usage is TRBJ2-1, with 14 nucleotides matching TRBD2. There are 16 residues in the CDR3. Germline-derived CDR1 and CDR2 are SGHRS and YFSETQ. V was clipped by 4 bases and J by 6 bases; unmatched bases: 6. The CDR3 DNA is TGCGCCAGCAGCCCGGGGACTAGCGGGAGTTTCAATGAGCAGTTCTTC. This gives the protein CASSPGTSGSFNEQFF.

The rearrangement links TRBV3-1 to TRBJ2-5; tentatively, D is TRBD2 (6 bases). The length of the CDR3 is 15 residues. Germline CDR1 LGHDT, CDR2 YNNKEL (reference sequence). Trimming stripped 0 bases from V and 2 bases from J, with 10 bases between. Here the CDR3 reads CASSQEWRGQETQYF. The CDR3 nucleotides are TGTGCCAGCAGCCAAGAATGGCGGGGACAAGAGACCCAGTACTTC.

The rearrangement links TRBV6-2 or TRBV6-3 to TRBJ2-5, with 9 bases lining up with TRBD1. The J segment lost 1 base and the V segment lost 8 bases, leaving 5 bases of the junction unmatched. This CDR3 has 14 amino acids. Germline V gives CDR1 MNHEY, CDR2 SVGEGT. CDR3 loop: CASSMTGGQETQYF. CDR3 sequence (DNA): TGTGCCAGCTCGATGACAGGGGGCCAAGAGACCCAGTACTTC.

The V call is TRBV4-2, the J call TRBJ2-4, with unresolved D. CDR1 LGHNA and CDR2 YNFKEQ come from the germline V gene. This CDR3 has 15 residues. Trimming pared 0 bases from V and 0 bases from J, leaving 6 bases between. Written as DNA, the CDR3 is TGTGCCAGCAGCCAAGAAGTCCTAGCCAAAAACATTCAGTACTTC. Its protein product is CASSQEVLAKNIQYF.

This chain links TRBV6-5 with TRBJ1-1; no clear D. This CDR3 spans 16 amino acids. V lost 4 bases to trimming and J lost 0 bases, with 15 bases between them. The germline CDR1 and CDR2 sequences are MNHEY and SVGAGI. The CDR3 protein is CASSLQGAMMNTEAFF. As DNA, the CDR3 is TGTGCCAGCAGTTTACAAGGAGCGATGATGAACACTGAAGCTTTCTTT.

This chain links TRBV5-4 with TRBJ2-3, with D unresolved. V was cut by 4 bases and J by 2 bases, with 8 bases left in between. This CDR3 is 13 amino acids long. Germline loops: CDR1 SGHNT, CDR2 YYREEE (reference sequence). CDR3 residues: CASSDRVTDTQYF. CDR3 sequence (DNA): TGTGCCAGCAGCGACCGGGTCACAGATACGCAGTATTTT. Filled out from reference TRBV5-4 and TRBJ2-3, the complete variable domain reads ETGVTQSPTHLIKTRGQQVTLRCSSQSGHNTVSWYQQALGQGPQFIFQYYREEENGRGNFPPRFSGLQFPNYSSELNVNALELDDSALYLCASSDRVTDTQYFGPGTRLTVL.

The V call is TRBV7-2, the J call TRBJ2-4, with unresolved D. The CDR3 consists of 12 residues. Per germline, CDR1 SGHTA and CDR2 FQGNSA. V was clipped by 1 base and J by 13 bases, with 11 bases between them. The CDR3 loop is CASSLEIGDQYF. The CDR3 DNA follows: TGTGCCAGCAGCTTAGAAATTGGAGACCAGTACTTC.

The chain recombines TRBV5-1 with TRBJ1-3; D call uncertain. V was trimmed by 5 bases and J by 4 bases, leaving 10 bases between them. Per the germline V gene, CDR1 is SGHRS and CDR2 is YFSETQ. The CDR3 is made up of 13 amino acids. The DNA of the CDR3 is TGCGCCAGCAGGCAGGCGTCCGGAAACACCATATATTTT. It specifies CASRQASGNTIYF.

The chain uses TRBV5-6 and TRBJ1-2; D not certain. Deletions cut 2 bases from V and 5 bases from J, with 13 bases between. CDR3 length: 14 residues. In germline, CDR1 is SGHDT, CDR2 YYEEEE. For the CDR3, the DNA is TGTGCCAGCAGCTTACTCTTCCGGGGATATGGCTACACCTTC. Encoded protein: CASSLLFRGYGYTF. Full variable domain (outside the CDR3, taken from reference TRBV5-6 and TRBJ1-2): DAGVTQSPTHLIKTRGQQVTLRCSPKSGHDTVSWYQQALGQGPQFIFQYYEEEERQRGNFPDRFSGHQFPNYSSELNVNALLLGDSALYLCASSLLFRGYGYTFGSGTRLTVV.